The rows below give T cell receptor beta chains drawn from one sample of a study of regulatory T cells in long-lasting Graves disease. Each CDR3 protein is one row after TCRdb ran MiXCR on the multiplex PCR reads. The sample lists a few hundred thousand distinct CDR3 sequences, roughly 19% occurring once. A further study also used this sample, focusing on T cells in Graves' hyperthyroidism and ophthalmopathy.

Sequencing was performed on peripheral blood mononuclear cells (PBMCs), taken at new diagnosis, from a patient treated with antithyroid drugs. Receptor source: a woman in her twenties or thirties with Graves disease. The CDR3 runs from the conserved cysteine through the conserved F or W. Fields, in order: J gene, V gene, clone size, D gene, CDR3 protein, CDR3 DNA. A D gene is named only where the DNA matches it firmly. Clone size is stated in some rows and not others, as once, few, many or a class when expanded.

>TRBJ1-2|TRBV20-1|many|.
CSANPLRFGYTF
TGCAGTGCTAACCCCCTCCGGTTTGGCTACACCTTC
>TRBJ2-5|TRBV6-1|many|TRBD2
CATARGGETQYF
TGTGCCACAGCACGGGGGGGCGAGACCCAGTACTTC
>TRBJ2-5|TRBV5-1|many|TRBD2
CASRRPTSGRGETQYF
TGCGCCAGTCGCCGGCCGACTAGCGGGAGGGGTGAGACCCAGTACTTC
>TRBJ2-7|TRBV28|many|TRBD1
CASSSPGGGWGEQYF
TGTGCCAGCAGTTCCCCAGGGGGCGGTTGGGGCGAGCAGTACTTC
>TRBJ1-2|TRBV12-3/TRBV12-4|.|.
CASCLGYVYTF
TGTGCCAGCTGTTTAGGGTATGTCTACACCTTC
>TRBJ1-1|TRBV12-3/TRBV12-4|.|TRBD1
CASSSGTGADEAFF
TGTGCCAGCAGTTCTGGGACAGGGGCTGATGAAGCTTTCTTT
>TRBJ2-7|TRBV27|.|TRBD2
CASSLGLAGVKQYF
TGTGCCAGCAGTCTAGGACTAGCGGGAGTGAAGCAGTACTTC
>TRBJ1-1|TRBV28|many|.
CASSSPGLGDTEAFF
TGTGCCAGCAGTTCCCCAGGGTTGGGGGACACTGAAGCTTTCTTT
>TRBJ2-1|TRBV11-2|many|.
CASSLESHSSNEQFF
TGTGCCAGCAGCTTAGAGTCCCATTCTAGCAATGAGCAGTTCTTC
>TRBJ2-7|TRBV3-1|many|TRBD2
CASSEISGMGYEQYF
TGTGCCAGCAGTGAAATTAGCGGGATGGGCTACGAGCAGTACTTC
>TRBJ1-1|TRBV19|many|.
CASSRPNTEAFF
TGTGCCAGTAGTCGTCCGAACACTGAAGCTTTCTTT
>TRBJ1-1|TRBV9|many|.
CASSVGIGSAMNTEAFF
TGTGCCAGCAGCGTAGGAATTGGATCCGCTATGAACACTGAAGCTTTCTTT
>TRBJ1-1|TRBV11-2|many|.
CASSKYGNMNTEAFF
TGTGCCAGCAGCAAATACGGGAACATGAACACTGAAGCTTTCTTT
>TRBJ2-3|TRBV6-2/TRBV6-3|.|TRBD2
CASTPTSGGAADTQYF
TGTGCCAGCACCCCGACCAGCGGGGGGGCGGCAGATACGCAGTATTTT
>TRBJ2-2|TRBV7-8|.|TRBD2
CASSSLAGESGELFF
TGTGCCAGCAGCTCCTTAGCGGGAGAGAGCGGGGAGCTGTTTTTT
>TRBJ1-1|TRBV4-1|few|.
CASSQVGSGQNTEAFF
TGCGCCAGCAGCCAAGTCGGGTCAGGGCAAAACACTGAAGCTTTCTTT
>TRBJ2-7|TRBV11-2|many|.
CASSLSHGFYEQYF
TGCGCCAGCAGCTTGTCGCACGGGTTCTACGAGCAGTACTTC
>TRBJ1-2|TRBV7-9|many|TRBD1
CASRSTGADGYTF
TGTGCCAGCCGGTCGACAGGGGCCGATGGCTACACCTTC
>TRBJ1-2|TRBV5-4|few|.
CASSFFSGTPNYGYTF
TGTGCCAGCAGCTTCTTTTCAGGGACTCCTAACTATGGCTACACCTTC
>TRBJ2-5|TRBV6-1|many|TRBD1
CASSEVGQGSQLQETQYF
TGTGCCAGCAGTGAAGTGGGACAGGGATCGCAGCTTCAAGAGACCCAGTACTTC
>TRBJ1-2|TRBV27|many|TRBD1
CASSPADRGNDYSYTF
TGTGCCAGCAGTCCCGCGGACAGGGGGAATGACTATAGCTACACCTTC
>TRBJ1-1|TRBV5-1|many|.
CASSYRFGGVNTEAFF
TGTGCCAGCTCCTACCGTTTTGGGGGGGTAAACACTGAAGCTTTCTTT
>TRBJ2-3|TRBV6-9|many|TRBD2
CASSYSGTSGATQYF
TGTGCCAGCAGTTATTCCGGGACTAGCGGGGCTACGCAGTATTTT
>TRBJ1-2|TRBV27|many|TRBD1
CASSPSRHRGESYTF
TGTGCCAGCAGCCCCTCGAGGCACAGGGGCGAAAGCTACACCTTC
>TRBJ1-1|TRBV3-1|many|.
CASSQGKATEAFF
TGTGCCAGCAGCCAAGGCAAGGCCACTGAAGCTTTCTTT
>TRBJ1-1|TRBV7-3|many|.
CASSEGGGTEAFF
TGTGCCAGCAGCGAAGGAGGAGGCACTGAAGCTTTCTTT
>TRBJ2-7|TRBV5-1|many|.
CASSLGDGRAGDEQYF
TGCGCCAGCAGCTTGGGCGACGGCAGGGCCGGAGACGAGCAGTACTTC
>TRBJ2-3|TRBV28|.|.
CASSLQRDSDTQYF
TGTGCCAGCAGTTTACAACGGGACTCAGATACGCAGTATTTT
>TRBJ2-7|TRBV28|many|.
CASSPGTVDPYEQYF
TGTGCCAGCAGTCCCGGGACCGTGGACCCCTACGAGCAGTACTTC
>TRBJ1-3|TRBV6-5|.|.
CASSWARGATGNTIYF
TGTGCCAGCAGTTGGGCCCGGGGGGCGACTGGAAACACCATATATTTT
>TRBJ2-2|TRBV30|many|TRBD1
CAWVKPGQENTGELFF
TGTGCCTGGGTCAAACCGGGACAGGAGAACACCGGGGAGCTGTTTTTT
>TRBJ1-1|TRBV5-1|few|.
CASSISVGVGNTEAFF
TGCGCCAGCAGCATCTCGGTTGGCGTTGGGAACACTGAAGCTTTCTTT
>TRBJ1-3|TRBV9|.|.
CASSARVGRSGNTIYF
TGTGCCAGCAGCGCCCGGGTTGGCCGATCTGGAAACACCATATATTTT
>TRBJ1-5|TRBV7-2|few|.
CANSLGGGLNQPQHF
TGTGCCAACAGCTTAGGCGGAGGGTTAAATCAGCCCCAGCATTTT
>TRBJ1-2|TRBV5-1|many|.
CASSFGQIYGYTF
TGTGCCAGCAGCTTTGGGCAGATCTATGGCTACACCTTC
>TRBJ1-2|TRBV29-1|few|TRBD1
CSVGQGSFGYTF
TGCAGCGTCGGACAGGGTTCTTTTGGCTACACCTTC
>TRBJ2-7|TRBV6-2/TRBV6-3|many|TRBD2
CASSTPGLAGPYEQYF
TGTGCCAGCAGTACCCCGGGACTAGCGGGTCCCTACGAGCAGTACTTC
>TRBJ2-7|TRBV11-3|.|.
CASSSGRSRDEQYF
TGTGCCAGCAGCTCCGGACGTTCCCGGGACGAGCAGTACTTC
>TRBJ2-7|TRBV6-1|many|TRBD2
CASSIQRSGRAGEQYF
TGTGCCAGCAGCATCCAGAGGAGCGGGAGGGCCGGCGAGCAGTACTTC
>TRBJ1-4|TRBV30|many|.
CAWSVLKEKLFF
TGTGCCTGGAGCGTCCTTAAGGAAAAACTGTTTTTT
>TRBJ2-5|TRBV7-9|many|TRBD1
CASSLGGQGIGETQYF
TGTGCCAGCAGCTTAGGCGGACAGGGTATCGGGGAGACCCAGTACTTC
>TRBJ2-1|TRBV5-1|many|.
CASSLGGRWDEQFF
TGCGCCAGCAGCTTGGGGGGACGGTGGGATGAGCAGTTCTTC
>TRBJ1-4|TRBV10-2|.|TRBD1
CASKMTGTGGTSLFF
TGCGCCAGCAAAATGACCGGGACAGGGGGGACATCACTGTTTTTT
>TRBJ1-1|TRBV10-1|many|.
CASTRALNTEAFF
TGCGCCAGCACCCGGGCCCTTAACACTGAAGCTTTCTTT
>TRBJ2-7|TRBV5-1|many|.
CASRNEEGADYEQYF
TGCGCCAGCAGAAATGAGGAGGGGGCAGATTACGAGCAGTACTTC
>TRBJ1-4|TRBV6-1|many|TRBD1
CASSVGAGQAFF
TGTGCCAGCAGTGTAGGAGCAGGACAGGCGTTTTTT
>TRBJ1-5|TRBV19|few|.
CASSTYNTPQHF
TGTGCCAGTAGTACCTATAACACGCCCCAGCATTTT
>TRBJ2-7|TRBV14|.|.
CASSPGPQVAYEQYF
TGTGCCAGCAGCCCGGGACCCCAGGTCGCCTACGAGCAGTACTTC
>TRBJ2-3|TRBV6-1|many|TRBD2
CASSEVVVAGGSDTQYF
TGTGCCAGCAGTGAAGTGGTGGTGGCGGGAGGGTCCGATACGCAGTATTTT
>TRBJ1-2|TRBV6-1|many|.
CASTGDSTGGYTF
TGTGCCAGCACTGGTGACAGTACGGGTGGCTACACCTTC
>TRBJ2-1|TRBV19|many|.
CASTIPGHLGQFF
TGTGCCAGTACCATTCCCGGTCACCTCGGGCAGTTCTTC
>TRBJ1-5|TRBV20-1|many|TRBD1
CSASGGLGGQPQHF
TGCAGTGCTAGCGGCGGGTTAGGGGGCCAGCCCCAGCATTTT
>TRBJ2-5|TRBV5-4|many|.
CASSLLGRRETQYF
TGTGCCAGCAGCCTCCTCGGCAGGCGAGAGACCCAGTACTTC
>TRBJ2-3|TRBV12-3/TRBV12-4|many|TRBD1
CATDRDLADTQYF
TGTGCCACCGACAGGGATTTGGCAGATACGCAGTATTTT
>TRBJ2-6|TRBV28|.|TRBD1
CASSLVLGQGVPGANVLTF
TGTGCCAGCAGTTTAGTCCTAGGACAGGGAGTCCCTGGGGCCAACGTCCTGACTTTC